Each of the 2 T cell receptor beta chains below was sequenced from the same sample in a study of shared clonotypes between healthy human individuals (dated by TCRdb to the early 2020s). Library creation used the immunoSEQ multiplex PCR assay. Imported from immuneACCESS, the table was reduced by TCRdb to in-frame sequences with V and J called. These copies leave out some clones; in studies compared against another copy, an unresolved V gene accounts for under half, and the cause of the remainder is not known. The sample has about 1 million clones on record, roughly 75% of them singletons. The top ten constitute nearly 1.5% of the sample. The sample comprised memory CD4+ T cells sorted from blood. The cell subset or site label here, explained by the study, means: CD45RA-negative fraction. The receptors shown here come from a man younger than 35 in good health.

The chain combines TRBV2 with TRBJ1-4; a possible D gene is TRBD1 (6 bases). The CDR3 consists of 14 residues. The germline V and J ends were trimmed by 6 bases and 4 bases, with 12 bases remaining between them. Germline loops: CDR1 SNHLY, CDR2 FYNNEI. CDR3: CASRKGQSNEKLFF. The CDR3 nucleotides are TGTGCCAGCAGGAAGGGACAAAGTAATGAAAAACTGTTTTTT.

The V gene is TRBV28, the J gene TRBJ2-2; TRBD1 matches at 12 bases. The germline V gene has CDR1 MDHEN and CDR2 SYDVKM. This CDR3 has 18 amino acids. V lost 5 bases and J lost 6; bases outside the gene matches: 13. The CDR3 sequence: CASSRDRGRGEGSGELFF. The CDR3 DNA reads TGTGCCAGCAGTAGGGACAGGGGGCGCGGGGAAGGGTCCGGGGAGCTGTTTTTT.